This T cell receptor beta chain came from a study of blood T cell repertoires in COVID-19. The length of the CDR3 is 12 residues. Germline V gene sequence: CDR1 SNHLY, CDR2 FYNNEI. Germline trimming cut 5 bases from V and 8 bases from J; bases unmatched to any gene: 3. Profiling relied on immunoSEQ multiplex PCR, and the TCRdb table lists in-frame clones only, not all of them. The table lists approximately 260,000 clones, around 82% of them singletons, with 3.4% in the top ten. Recovered status applied to Cohort 3 donors who had two consecutive negative PCRs. It also applied to those with clearance or with symptom resolution.

J is TRBJ2-5 and V is TRBV2; 9 nucleotides align to TRBD2. The sample was PBMCs or T cells enriched from blood (not recorded which). The source is a middle-aged man who had recovered from COVID-19. The CDR3 nucleotides are TGTGCCAGCAGTCAGACTAGCGGCACCCAGTACTTC. It codes for CASSQTSGTQYF. Complete variable domain (other parts from reference TRBV2 and TRBJ2-5): EPEVTQTPSHQVTQMGQEVILRCVPISNHLYFYWYRQILGQKVEFLVSFYNNEISEKSEIFDDQFSVERPDGSNFTLKIRSTKLEDSAMYFCASSQTSGTQYFGPGTRLLVL.